This TCR beta chain was identified during a study of shared clonotypes between healthy human individuals. Across the whole study: Two women and three men aged 18 to 49 served as donors. Study findings and constraints: Only blood underwent sampling, and tissue repertoires likely differ.

A note on this clone: Its matching antigen is unknown.

At the deep level, the assay was run. Only in-frame clones appear in the TCRdb table, and some are missing; sequencing was by immunoSEQ multiplex PCR. The table shows 400,000 to 600,000 clones, with 75% to 80% occurring only once. The sample taken for sequencing was PBMCs. This clonotype was sampled from a woman in her 40s in good health. Some clones in this sample may be carry-over from other donors' samples.

CDR3 loop: CASSQVYSYGYTF. CDR3 in DNA: TGTGCCAGCAGCCAAGTGTACAGCTATGGCTACACCTTC. This chain connects TRBV14 to TRBJ1-2; no reliable D call. Germline CDR1 and CDR2: SGHDN and FVKESK. The CDR3 loop spans 13 amino acids. Trimming removed 1 base at V and 4 bases at J, with 7 bases between. The variable domain in full, completed from reference TRBV14 and TRBJ1-2, reads EAGVTQFPSHSVIEKGQTVTLRCDPISGHDNLYWYRRVMGKEIKFLLHFVKESKQDESGMPNNRFLAERTGGTYSTLKVQPAELEDSGVYFCASSQVYSYGYTFGSGTRLTVV.